The entry that follows covers one T cell receptor beta chain sequence. These data are taken from a study of T cell changes during pregnancy in multiple sclerosis. Germline V CDR1 and CDR2: MNHNS, SASEGT. The CDR3 loop spans 13 amino acids. V gave up 2 bases and J gave up 9 bases, with 11 bases separating them. Only in-frame clones appear in the TCRdb table, and some are missing; sequencing was by immunoSEQ multiplex PCR. The table records tens of thousands of clones, around 85% of them present only once. The TCR was taken from a female donor with multiple sclerosis, enrolled in a pregnancy study. The material sequenced was peripheral blood, taken before pregnancy. The chain employs TRBV6-1 and TRBJ2-4, with a tentative D call TRBD2 (5 bases). The CDR3 DNA sequence: TGTGCCAGCAGTGAACGGGAAGGCAGCATTCAGTACTTC. Its translation: CASSEREGSIQYF.